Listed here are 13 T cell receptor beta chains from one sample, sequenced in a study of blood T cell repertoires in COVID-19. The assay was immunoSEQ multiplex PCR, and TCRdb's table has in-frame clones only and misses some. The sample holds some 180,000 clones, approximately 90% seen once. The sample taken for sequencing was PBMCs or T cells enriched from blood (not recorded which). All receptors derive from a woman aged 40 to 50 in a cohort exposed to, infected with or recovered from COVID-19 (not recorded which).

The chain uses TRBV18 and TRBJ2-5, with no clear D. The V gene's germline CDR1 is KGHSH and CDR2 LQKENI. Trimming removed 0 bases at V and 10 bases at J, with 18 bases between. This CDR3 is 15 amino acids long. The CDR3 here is CASSPPEEFTWSQYF. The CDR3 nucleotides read TGTGCCAGCTCACCACCGGAAGAATTTACTTGGAGCCAGTACTTC.

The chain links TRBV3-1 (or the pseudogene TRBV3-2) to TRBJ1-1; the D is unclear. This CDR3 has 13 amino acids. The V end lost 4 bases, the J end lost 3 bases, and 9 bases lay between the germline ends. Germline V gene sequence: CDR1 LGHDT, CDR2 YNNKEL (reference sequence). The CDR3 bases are TGTGCCAGCAGCCCTCAGGACTACACTGAAGCTTTCTTT. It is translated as CASSPQDYTEAFF.

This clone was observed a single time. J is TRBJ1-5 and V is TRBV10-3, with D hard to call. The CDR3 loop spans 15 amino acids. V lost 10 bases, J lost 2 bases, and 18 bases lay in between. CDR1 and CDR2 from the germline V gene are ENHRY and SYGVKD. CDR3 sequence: CATDPGPGGNQPQHF. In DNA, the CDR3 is TGTGCCACTGACCCCGGTCCGGGTGGCAATCAGCCCCAGCATTTT.

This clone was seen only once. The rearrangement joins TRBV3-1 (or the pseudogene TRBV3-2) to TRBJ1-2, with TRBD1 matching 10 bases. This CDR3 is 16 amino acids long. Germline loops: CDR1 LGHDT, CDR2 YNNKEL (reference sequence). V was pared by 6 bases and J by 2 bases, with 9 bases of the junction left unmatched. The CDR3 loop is CASRNLDRGRNYGYTF. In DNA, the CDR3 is TGTGCCAGCAGGAACCTTGACAGGGGGCGAAACTATGGCTACACCTTC.

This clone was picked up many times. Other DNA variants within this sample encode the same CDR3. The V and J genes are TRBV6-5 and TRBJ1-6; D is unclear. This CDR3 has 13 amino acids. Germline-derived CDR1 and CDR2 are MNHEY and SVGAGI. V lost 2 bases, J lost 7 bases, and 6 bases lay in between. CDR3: CASSYAGNSPLHF. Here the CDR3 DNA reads TGTGCCAGCAGTTACGCCGGGAATTCACCCCTCCACTTT.

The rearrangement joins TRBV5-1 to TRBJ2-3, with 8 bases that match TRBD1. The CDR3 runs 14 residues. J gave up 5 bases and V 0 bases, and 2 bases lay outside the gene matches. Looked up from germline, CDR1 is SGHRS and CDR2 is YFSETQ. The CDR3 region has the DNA TGCGCCAGCAGCTTGGGGGACAGGTTAGATACGCAGTATTTT. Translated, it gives CASSLGDRLDTQYF. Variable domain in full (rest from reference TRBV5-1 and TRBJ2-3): KAGVTQTPRYLIKTRGQQVTLSCSPISGHRSVSWYQQTPGQGLQFLFEYFSETQRNKGNFPGRFSGRQFSNSRSEMNVSTLELGDSALYLCASSLGDRLDTQYFGPGTRLTVL.

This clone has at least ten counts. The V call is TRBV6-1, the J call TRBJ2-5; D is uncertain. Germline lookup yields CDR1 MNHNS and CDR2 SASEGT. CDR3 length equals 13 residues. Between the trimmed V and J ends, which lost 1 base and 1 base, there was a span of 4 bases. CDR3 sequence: CASSEGAQETQYF. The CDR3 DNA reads TGTGCCAGCAGTGAAGGGGCCCAAGAGACCCAGTACTTC.

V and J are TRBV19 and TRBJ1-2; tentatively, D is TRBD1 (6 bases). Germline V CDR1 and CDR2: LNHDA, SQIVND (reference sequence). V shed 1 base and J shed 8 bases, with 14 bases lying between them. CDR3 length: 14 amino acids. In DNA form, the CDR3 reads TGTGCCAGTAGTATAGGGGACACCCTCCGAGGCTACACCTTC. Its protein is CASSIGDTLRGYTF. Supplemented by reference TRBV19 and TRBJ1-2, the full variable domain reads DGGITQSPKYLFRKEGQNVTLSCEQNLNHDAMYWYRQDPGQGLRLIYYSQIVNDFQKGDIAEGYSVSREKKESFPLTVTSAQKNPTAFYLCASSIGDTLRGYTFGSGTRLTVV.

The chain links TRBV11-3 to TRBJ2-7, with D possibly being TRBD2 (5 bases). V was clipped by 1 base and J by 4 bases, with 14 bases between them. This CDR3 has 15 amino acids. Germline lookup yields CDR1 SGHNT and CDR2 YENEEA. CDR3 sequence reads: CASSLGERRRYEQYF. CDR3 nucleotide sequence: TGTGCCAGCAGCTTAGGGGAGCGGAGGAGGTACGAGCAGTACTTC.

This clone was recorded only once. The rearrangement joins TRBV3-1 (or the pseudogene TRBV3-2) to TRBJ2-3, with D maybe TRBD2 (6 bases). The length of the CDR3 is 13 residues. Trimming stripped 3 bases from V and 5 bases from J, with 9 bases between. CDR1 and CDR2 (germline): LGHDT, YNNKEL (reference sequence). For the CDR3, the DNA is TGTGCCAGCAGCCACGTGGGGGGAGATACGCAGTATTTT. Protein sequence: CASSHVGGDTQYF.

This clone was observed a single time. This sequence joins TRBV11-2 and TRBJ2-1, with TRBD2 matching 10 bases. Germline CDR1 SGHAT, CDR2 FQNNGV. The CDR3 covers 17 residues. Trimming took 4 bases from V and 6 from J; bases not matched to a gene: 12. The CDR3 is CASSSRTKRGGRNEQFF. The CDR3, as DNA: TGTGCCAGCAGCTCTCGGACTAAGCGGGGGGGCCGCAATGAGCAGTTCTTC.

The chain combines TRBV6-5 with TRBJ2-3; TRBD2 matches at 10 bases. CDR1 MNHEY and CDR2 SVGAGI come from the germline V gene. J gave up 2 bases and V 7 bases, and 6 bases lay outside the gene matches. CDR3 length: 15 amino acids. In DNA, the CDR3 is TGTGCCAGCAAGGAACTAGCGGGGTCCACAGATACGCAGTATTTT. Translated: CASKELAGSTDTQYF.

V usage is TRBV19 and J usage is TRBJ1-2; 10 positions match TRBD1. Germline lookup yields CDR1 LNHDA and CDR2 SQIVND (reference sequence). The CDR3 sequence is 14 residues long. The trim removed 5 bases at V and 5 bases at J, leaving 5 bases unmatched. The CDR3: CASSATGQGYGYTF. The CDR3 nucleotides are TGTGCCAGTAGTGCTACGGGACAGGGGTATGGCTACACCTTC.